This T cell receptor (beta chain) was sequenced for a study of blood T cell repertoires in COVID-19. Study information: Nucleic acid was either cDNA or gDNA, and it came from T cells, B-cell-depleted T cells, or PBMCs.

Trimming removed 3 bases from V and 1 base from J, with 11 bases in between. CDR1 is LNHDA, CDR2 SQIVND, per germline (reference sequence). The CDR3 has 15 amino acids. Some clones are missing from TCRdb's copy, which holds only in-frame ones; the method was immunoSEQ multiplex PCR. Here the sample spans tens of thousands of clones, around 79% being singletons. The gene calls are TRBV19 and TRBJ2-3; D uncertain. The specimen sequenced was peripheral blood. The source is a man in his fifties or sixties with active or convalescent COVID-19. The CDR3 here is CASSMGSPRTDTQYF. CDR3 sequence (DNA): TGTGCCAGTAGTATGGGCAGTCCTCGCACAGATACGCAGTATTTT.